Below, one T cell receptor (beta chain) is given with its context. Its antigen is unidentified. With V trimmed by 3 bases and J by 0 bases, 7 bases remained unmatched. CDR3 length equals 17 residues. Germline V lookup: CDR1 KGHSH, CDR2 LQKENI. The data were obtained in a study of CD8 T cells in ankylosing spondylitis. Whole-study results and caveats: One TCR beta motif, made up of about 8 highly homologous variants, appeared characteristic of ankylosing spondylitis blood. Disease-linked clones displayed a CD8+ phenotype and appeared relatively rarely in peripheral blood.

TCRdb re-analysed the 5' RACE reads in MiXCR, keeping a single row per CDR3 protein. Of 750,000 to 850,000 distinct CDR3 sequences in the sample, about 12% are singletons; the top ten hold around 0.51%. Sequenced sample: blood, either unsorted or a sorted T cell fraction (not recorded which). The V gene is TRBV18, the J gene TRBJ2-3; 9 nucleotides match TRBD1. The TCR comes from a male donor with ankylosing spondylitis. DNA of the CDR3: TGTGCCAGCTCACCCCGGGACAGGGTCACTAGCACAGATACGCAGTATTTT. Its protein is CASSPRDRVTSTDTQYF.